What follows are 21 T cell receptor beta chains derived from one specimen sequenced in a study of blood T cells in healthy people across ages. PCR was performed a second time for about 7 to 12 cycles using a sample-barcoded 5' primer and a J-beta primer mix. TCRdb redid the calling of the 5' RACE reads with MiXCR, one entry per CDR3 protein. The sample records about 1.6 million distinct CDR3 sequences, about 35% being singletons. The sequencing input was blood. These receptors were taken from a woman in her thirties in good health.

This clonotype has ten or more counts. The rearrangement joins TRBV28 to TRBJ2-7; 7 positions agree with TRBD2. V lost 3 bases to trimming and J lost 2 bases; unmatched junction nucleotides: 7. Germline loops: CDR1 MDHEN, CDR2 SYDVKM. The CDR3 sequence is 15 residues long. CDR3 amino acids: CASSFHGAGPYEQYF. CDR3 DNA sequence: TGTGCCAGCAGTTTCCACGGAGCGGGACCCTACGAGCAGTACTTC.

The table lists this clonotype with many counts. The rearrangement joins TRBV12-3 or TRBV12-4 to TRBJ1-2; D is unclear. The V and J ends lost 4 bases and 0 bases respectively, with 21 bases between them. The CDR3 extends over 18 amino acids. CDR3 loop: CASSSWSGLPKANYGYTF. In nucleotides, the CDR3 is TGTGCCAGCAGTTCTTGGTCAGGCCTTCCCAAAGCTAACTATGGCTACACCTTC.

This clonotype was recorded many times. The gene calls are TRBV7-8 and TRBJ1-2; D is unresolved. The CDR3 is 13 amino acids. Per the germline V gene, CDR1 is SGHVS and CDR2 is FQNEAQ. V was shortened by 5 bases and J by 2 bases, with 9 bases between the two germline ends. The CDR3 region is CASSPTINYGYTF. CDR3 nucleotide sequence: TGTGCCAGCAGCCCTACCATCAACTATGGCTACACCTTC.

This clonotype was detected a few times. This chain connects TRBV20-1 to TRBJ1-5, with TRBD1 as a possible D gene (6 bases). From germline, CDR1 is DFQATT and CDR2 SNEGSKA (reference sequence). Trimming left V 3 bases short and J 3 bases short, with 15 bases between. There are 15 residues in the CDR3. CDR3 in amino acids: CSASEDRSFNQPQHF. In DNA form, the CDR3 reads TGCAGTGCTAGTGAGGACAGAAGCTTCAATCAGCCCCAGCATTTT.

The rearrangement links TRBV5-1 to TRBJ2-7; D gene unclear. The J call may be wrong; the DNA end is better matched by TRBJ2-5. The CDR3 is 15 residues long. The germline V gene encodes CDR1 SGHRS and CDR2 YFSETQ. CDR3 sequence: CASSLAAREGETQYF. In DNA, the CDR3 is TGCGCCAGCAGCTTGGCTGCTAGGGAAGGAGAGACCCAGTACTTC.

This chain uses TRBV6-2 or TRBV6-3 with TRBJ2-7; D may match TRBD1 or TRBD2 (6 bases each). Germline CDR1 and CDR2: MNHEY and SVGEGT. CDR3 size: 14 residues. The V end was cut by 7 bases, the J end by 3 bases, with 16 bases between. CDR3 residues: CASNPMGGHYEQYF. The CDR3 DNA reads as TGTGCCAGCAACCCGATGGGGGGCCACTACGAGCAGTACTTC.

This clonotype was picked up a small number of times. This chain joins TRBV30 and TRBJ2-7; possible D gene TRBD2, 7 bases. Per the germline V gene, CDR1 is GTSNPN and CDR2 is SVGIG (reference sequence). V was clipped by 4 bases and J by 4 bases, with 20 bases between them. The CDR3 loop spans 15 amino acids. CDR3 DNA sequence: TGTGCCTGGACCCCTAGGGAGGGGGTCAGGTACGAGCAGTACTTC. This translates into CAWTPREGVRYEQYF.

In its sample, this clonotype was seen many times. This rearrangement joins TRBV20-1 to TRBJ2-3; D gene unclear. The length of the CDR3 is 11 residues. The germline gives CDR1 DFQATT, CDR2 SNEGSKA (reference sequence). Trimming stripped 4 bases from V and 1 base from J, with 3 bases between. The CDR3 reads CSAKGTDTQYF. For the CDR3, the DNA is TGCAGTGCTAAAGGCACAGATACGCAGTATTTT.

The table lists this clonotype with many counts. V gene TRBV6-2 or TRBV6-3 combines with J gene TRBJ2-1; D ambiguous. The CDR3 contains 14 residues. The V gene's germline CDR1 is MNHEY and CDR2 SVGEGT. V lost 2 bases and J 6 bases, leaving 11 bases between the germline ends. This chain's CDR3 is CASSYMDPRNEQFF. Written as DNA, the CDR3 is TGTGCCAGCAGTTACATGGACCCCCGCAATGAGCAGTTCTTC.

The CDR3 sequence: CSASRTDGTDTQYF. CDR3 DNA: TGCAGTGCTAGCCGAACAGATGGCACAGATACGCAGTATTTT. The rearrangement uses TRBV20-1 and TRBJ2-3; no reliable D call. Germline V CDR1 and CDR2: DFQATT, SNEGSKA (reference sequence). This CDR3 is built from 14 residues. V was clipped by 3 bases and J by 1 base, with 11 bases between them.

The CDR3 DNA sequence: TGTGCCAGCAGCTTAGGGCCCTCGGGGGGCTACACCTTC. The encoded protein is CASSLGPSGGYTF. The chain links TRBV7-2 to TRBJ1-2, with D hard to call. The CDR3 extends over 13 amino acids. With 1 base removed from V and 8 bases from J, the gap between germline ends came to 11 bases. The germline V gene encodes CDR1 SGHTA and CDR2 FQGNSA. The whole variable domain, remainder taken from reference TRBV7-2 and TRBJ1-2, is GAGVSQSPSNKVTEKGKDVELRCDPISGHTALYWYRQSLGQGLEFLIYFQGNSAPDKSGLPSDRFSAERTGGSVSTLTIQRTQQEDSAVYLCASSLGPSGGYTFGSGTRLTVV.

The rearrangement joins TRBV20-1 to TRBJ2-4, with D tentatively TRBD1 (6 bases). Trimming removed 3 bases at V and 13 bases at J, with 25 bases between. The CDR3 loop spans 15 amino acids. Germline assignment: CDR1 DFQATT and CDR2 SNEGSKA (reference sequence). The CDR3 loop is CSASISQGLSYGQYF. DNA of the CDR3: TGCAGTGCTAGCATCTCACAGGGCCTCTCCTACGGGCAGTACTTC.

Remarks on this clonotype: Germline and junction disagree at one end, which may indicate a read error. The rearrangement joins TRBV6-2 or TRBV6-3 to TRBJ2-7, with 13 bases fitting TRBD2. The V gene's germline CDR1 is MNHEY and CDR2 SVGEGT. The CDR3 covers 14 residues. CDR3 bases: TGTGCCGGCAGAACTAGCGGGAGGGTTTACGAGCAGTACTTC. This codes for CAGRTSGRVYEQYF.

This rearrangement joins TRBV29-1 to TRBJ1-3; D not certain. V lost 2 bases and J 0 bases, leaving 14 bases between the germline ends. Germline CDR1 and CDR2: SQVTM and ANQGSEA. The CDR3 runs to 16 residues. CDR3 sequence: CSVEPSEGSSGNTIYF. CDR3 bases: TGCAGCGTTGAACCATCAGAGGGCAGCTCTGGAAACACCATATATTTT.

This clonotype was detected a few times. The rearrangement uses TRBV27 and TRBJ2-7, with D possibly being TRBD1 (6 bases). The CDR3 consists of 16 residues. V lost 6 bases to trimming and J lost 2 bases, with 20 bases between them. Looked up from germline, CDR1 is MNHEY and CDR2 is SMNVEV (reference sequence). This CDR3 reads CASSLRGRRGTYEQYF. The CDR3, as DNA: TGTGCCAGCAGCCTCCGGGGTCGCAGGGGAACCTACGAGCAGTACTTC.

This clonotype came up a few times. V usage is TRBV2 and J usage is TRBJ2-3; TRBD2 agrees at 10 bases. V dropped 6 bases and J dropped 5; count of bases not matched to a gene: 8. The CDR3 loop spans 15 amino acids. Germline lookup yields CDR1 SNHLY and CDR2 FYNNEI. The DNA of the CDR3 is TGTGCCAGCAGACTTGCTAGCGGGGGCCGAGATACGCAGTATTTT. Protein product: CASRLASGGRDTQYF.

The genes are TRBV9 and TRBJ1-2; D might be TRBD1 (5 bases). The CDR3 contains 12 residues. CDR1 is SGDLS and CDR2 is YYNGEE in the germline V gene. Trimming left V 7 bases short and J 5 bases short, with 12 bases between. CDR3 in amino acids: CASGAAVYGYTF. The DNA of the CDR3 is TGTGCCAGCGGGGCGGCGGTTTATGGCTACACCTTC.

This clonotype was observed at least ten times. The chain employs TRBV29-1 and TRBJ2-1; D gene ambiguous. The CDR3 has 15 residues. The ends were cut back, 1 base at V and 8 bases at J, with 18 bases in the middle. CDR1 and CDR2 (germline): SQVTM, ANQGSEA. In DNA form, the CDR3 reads TGCAGCGTTGAAGTCCTCGGCGTCAGGATTTATGAGCAGTTCTTC. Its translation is CSVEVLGVRIYEQFF.

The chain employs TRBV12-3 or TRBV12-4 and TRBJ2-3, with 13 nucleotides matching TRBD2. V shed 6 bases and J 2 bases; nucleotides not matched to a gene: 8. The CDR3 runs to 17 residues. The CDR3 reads CASSQVLAGGFTDTQYF. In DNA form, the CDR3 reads TGTGCCAGCAGCCAAGTACTAGCGGGAGGGTTCACAGATACGCAGTATTTT.

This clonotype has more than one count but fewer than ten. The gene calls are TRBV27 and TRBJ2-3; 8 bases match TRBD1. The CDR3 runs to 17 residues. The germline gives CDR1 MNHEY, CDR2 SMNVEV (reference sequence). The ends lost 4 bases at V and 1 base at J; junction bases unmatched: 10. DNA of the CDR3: TGTGCCAGCAGTTCCCTGGACAGGGTCGGGGGCACAGATACGCAGTATTTT. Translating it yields CASSSLDRVGGTDTQYF.

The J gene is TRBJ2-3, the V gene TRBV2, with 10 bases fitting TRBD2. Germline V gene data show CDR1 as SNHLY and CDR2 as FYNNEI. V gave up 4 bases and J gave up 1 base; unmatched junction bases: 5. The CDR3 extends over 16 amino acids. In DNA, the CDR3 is TGTGCCAGCAGTGCTTTTGGGACTAGCGGCACAGATACGCAGTATTTT. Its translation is CASSAFGTSGTDTQYF.